This T cell receptor (beta chain) was observed in a study of cytomegalovirus exposure and HLA in healthy donors. 13 Jbeta primers and 60 Vbeta primers were used for the PCR. Data came from immunoSEQ multiplex PCR; TCRdb stores just in-frame clones and leaves some out. Among 150,000 or so clones listed, approximately 84% were seen once. The germline gives CDR1 MRHNA, CDR2 SNTAGT. The CDR3 extends over 15 amino acids. V was clipped by 5 bases and J by 2 bases; unmatched bases: 2. Points on this clone: Antigen unknown.

Whole-study results and caveats: Accurate prediction of most subjects' HLA-A and HLA-B alleles from TCR beta sequences was reported. In a later analysis, CMV-associated beta chains were mostly HLA-associated, it appeared. The productive fraction for most TCR beta V segments was about 87% or about 30% in an earlier analysis. A missense variant in DCLRE1C was later tied to TCR beta V- and J-gene trimming.

The rearrangement uses TRBV6-4 and TRBJ2-5; 13 bases line up with TRBD2. Sequencing used PBMCs. The TCR comes from a man between 18 and 35 years old in good health and CMV-seropositive. DNA for the CDR3: TGTGCCAGCAGTAGGACTAGCGGGGGACAAGAGACCCAGTACTTC. This codes for CASSRTSGGQETQYF.